This T cell receptor beta chain is from a study of shared clonotypes between healthy human individuals. V trimming: 4 bases; J trimming: 0 bases; junction bases outside the gene matches: 7. This CDR3 spans 16 amino acids. CDR1 is SGHRS and CDR2 is YFSETQ in the germline V gene. Libraries were prepared by immunoSEQ multiplex PCR; TCRdb keeps only in-frame clonotypes and omits some of them. The sample includes approximately 530,000 clones, 95% to 96% seen only once; the top ten take about 0.064%. The receptor was derived from a woman between 25 and 40 years old in good health. V and J are TRBV5-1 and TRBJ2-5, with 9 bases that match TRBD1. Sequencing was done on a sample of naive CD4+ T cells sorted from blood. The sample's subset: CD45RA+ positively selected. The CDR3 DNA is TGCGCCAGCAGCGGGAGCGGACAGGGGCACCAAGAGACCCAGTACTTC. Its translation is CASSGSGQGHQETQYF.